This T cell receptor (beta chain) was captured in a study of PD-1 blockade in mismatch repair-deficient tumors. Data came from immunoSEQ multiplex PCR; TCRdb stores just in-frame clones and leaves some out. The table includes about 130,000 clones, about 88% detected once. Germline assignment: CDR1 MNHEY and CDR2 SMNVEV (reference sequence). The CDR3 contains 17 residues. The V and J ends lost 5 bases and 0 bases, in that order; junction bases with no gene match: 7. Mismatch repair deficiency was confirmed in all patients, by PCR or immunohistochemistry. Sequencing used peripheral blood, obtained approximately 72 weeks after starting pembrolizumab. The chain couples TRBV27 to TRBJ2-1, with TRBD2 matching 10 bases. This TCR derives from an adult with mismatch repair-deficient cancer. The CDR3 nucleotides are TGTGCCAGCAGTCTGGGACTAGCGCAAAGCTCCTACAATGAGCAGTTCTTC. Protein: CASSLGLAQSSYNEQFF.